Listed below are T cell receptor beta chains from one sample, sequenced in a study of T-cell reconstitution after alpha-beta-depleted transplantation in children. Each CDR3 protein gets one entry after TCRdb re-called the PCR reads with MiXCR. The sample carries about 540,000 distinct CDR3 sequences, 15% to 20% recorded once. The sample consisted of PBMCs from the stem cell graft donor, taken from the stem cell graft. The receptors derive from a human donor who donated a stem cell graft to a child with acute lymphoblastic leukemia. Each CDR3 is given with its conserved first and last residue. Each record gives: D gene, V gene, clone size, J gene, CDR3 length, CDR3 DNA, CDR3 protein. D genes are given only for firm matches. Part of the rows lack a size; the others show once, few, many or a class for expanded clones.

d_gene: NA
v_gene: TRBV3-1
abundance: NA
j_gene: TRBJ2-7
len: 15
CDR3nt: TGTGCCAGCAGCCAAGGGACGTTGAGCTCCTACGAGCAGTACTTC
CDR3aa: CASSQGTLSSYEQYF

d_gene: NA
v_gene: TRBV29-1
abundance: NA
j_gene: TRBJ2-1
len: 14
CDR3nt: TGCAATTCAGGGGGGGGGGAATTAGCGGGTGAGCAGTTCTTC
CDR3aa: CNSGGGELAGEQFF

d_gene: NA
v_gene: TRBV15
abundance: few
j_gene: TRBJ2-7
len: 13
CDR3nt: TGTGCCACCAGCAGAGATCGCGGGGCTAGGCAGTACTTC
CDR3aa: CATSRDRGARQYF

d_gene: NA
v_gene: TRBV27
abundance: few
j_gene: TRBJ2-7
len: 13
CDR3nt: TGTGCCAGCAGTTTATCGTTGCACTACGAGCAGTACTTC
CDR3aa: CASSLSLHYEQYF

d_gene: NA
v_gene: TRBV6-1
abundance: NA
j_gene: TRBJ2-7
len: 14
CDR3nt: TGTGCCAGCAGTGGTACAGGGCGCGGGTACGAGCAGTACTTC
CDR3aa: CASSGTGRGYEQYF

d_gene: NA
v_gene: TRBV5-1
abundance: NA
j_gene: TRBJ2-5
len: 14
CDR3nt: TGCGCCAGCAGCCTACTCCAAAAACAAGAGACCCAGTACTTC
CDR3aa: CASSLLQKQETQYF

d_gene: NA
v_gene: TRBV7-9
abundance: NA
j_gene: TRBJ1-1
len: 13
CDR3nt: TGTGCCAGCAGCTTAGCGGCAGACGCCTACGCTTTCTTT
CDR3aa: CASSLAADAYAFF

d_gene: NA
v_gene: TRBV7-9
abundance: NA
j_gene: TRBJ1-1
len: 13
CDR3nt: TGTGCCAGCAGCTTAGCTGGGGAATCCGCGGCTTTCTTT
CDR3aa: CASSLAGESAAFF

d_gene: NA
v_gene: TRBV20-1
abundance: NA
j_gene: TRBJ1-1
len: 12
CDR3nt: TGCAGTGGGGATCAGGGGAACACTGAAGCTTTCTTT
CDR3aa: CSGDQGNTEAFF

d_gene: TRBD2
v_gene: TRBV15
abundance: few
j_gene: TRBJ2-3
len: 19
CDR3nt: TGTGCCACCAGCAGAGAACTTAGAGGGCGGGAGGGCCTTGAGGATACGCAGTATTTT
CDR3aa: CATSRELRGREGLEDTQYF

d_gene: NA
v_gene: TRBV5-5
abundance: NA
j_gene: TRBJ1-4
len: 17
CDR3nt: TGTGCCAGCAGCCGTCACCCCGGGGACGCCCTCAATGAAAAACTGTTTTTT
CDR3aa: CASSRHPGDALNEKLFF

d_gene: TRBD1
v_gene: TRBV2
abundance: few
j_gene: TRBJ2-3
len: 17
CDR3nt: TGTGCCAGCAGCCGCGAAGGGACAGGGGGCGCGGGGGATACGCAGTATTTT
CDR3aa: CASSREGTGGAGDTQYF

d_gene: NA
v_gene: TRBV6-1
abundance: few
j_gene: TRBJ2-3
len: 14
CDR3nt: TGTGCCAGCAGGAAGGACTTTAGCACAGATACGCAGTATTTT
CDR3aa: CASRKDFSTDTQYF

d_gene: TRBD2
v_gene: TRBV10-3
abundance: few
j_gene: TRBJ2-7
len: 14
CDR3nt: TGTGCCATCAGCGAAGGGAGGGGACTCTACGAGCAGTACTTC
CDR3aa: CAISEGRGLYEQYF

d_gene: NA
v_gene: TRBV11-2
abundance: many
j_gene: TRBJ2-1
len: 11
CDR3nt: TGTGCCATCCGCAAGGCCCATGAGCAGTTCTTC
CDR3aa: CAIRKAHEQFF

d_gene: TRBD2
v_gene: TRBV5-6
abundance: few
j_gene: TRBJ2-7
len: 17
CDR3nt: TGTGCCAGCAGCTGGACCGGACTAGCGGGAGCAAGGTACGAGCAGTACTTC
CDR3aa: CASSWTGLAGARYEQYF

d_gene: NA
v_gene: TRBV5-5
abundance: NA
j_gene: TRBJ2-1
len: 15
CDR3nt: TGTGCCAGCAGCTTGATTCTGGGCATTAACAATGAGCAGTTCTTC
CDR3aa: CASSLILGINNEQFF

d_gene: NA
v_gene: TRBV20-1
abundance: NA
j_gene: TRBJ1-2
len: 13
CDR3nt: TGCAGTGCTAATCCCGGGATCAACTATGGCTACACCTTC
CDR3aa: CSANPGINYGYTF

d_gene: NA
v_gene: TRBV7-2
abundance: few
j_gene: TRBJ2-5
len: 15
CDR3nt: TGTGCCAGCAGCCCCAGGGGTTCGGTCTCAGAGACCCAGTACTTC
CDR3aa: CASSPRGSVSETQYF

d_gene: TRBD1
v_gene: TRBV27
abundance: NA
j_gene: TRBJ2-7
len: 14
CDR3nt: TGTGCCAGCAGTTTGACAGGGTCTTCCCACGAGCAGTACTTC
CDR3aa: CASSLTGSSHEQYF

d_gene: TRBD1
v_gene: TRBV5-1
abundance: NA
j_gene: TRBJ2-6
len: 14
CDR3nt: TGCGCCAGCGAGGGACAGGGGGCGGCCAACGTCCTGACTTTC
CDR3aa: CASEGQGAANVLTF

d_gene: NA
v_gene: TRBV5-1
abundance: NA
j_gene: TRBJ1-2
len: 13
CDR3nt: TGCGCCAGCAGCAAGGACGGTAACCGTGGCTACACCTTC
CDR3aa: CASSKDGNRGYTF

d_gene: NA
v_gene: TRBV6-5
abundance: few
j_gene: TRBJ2-1
len: 14
CDR3nt: TGTGCCAGCAGTTACGGGACCTCCTACAATGAGCAGTTCTTC
CDR3aa: CASSYGTSYNEQFF

d_gene: NA
v_gene: TRBV4-1
abundance: NA
j_gene: TRBJ1-5
len: 15
CDR3nt: TGCGCCAGCAGCCACCCGGGGCAGTTCAATCAGCCCCAGCATTTT
CDR3aa: CASSHPGQFNQPQHF

d_gene: NA
v_gene: TRBV6-1
abundance: few
j_gene: TRBJ1-1
len: 13
CDR3nt: TGTGCCAGCACCCGGGAGGAAGTCACTGAAGCTTTCTTT
CDR3aa: CASTREEVTEAFF

d_gene: NA
v_gene: TRBV7-4
abundance: NA
j_gene: TRBJ1-4
len: 14
CDR3nt: TGTGCCAGCAGCTCCGCGGCAAGGGCTGAAAAACTGTTTTTT
CDR3aa: CASSSAARAEKLFF

d_gene: NA
v_gene: TRBV7-9
abundance: NA
j_gene: TRBJ2-5
len: 15
CDR3nt: TGTGCCAGCAGCGCACTACAGGGAGTCCAAGAGACCCAGTACTTC
CDR3aa: CASSALQGVQETQYF

d_gene: TRBD2
v_gene: TRBV20-1
abundance: few
j_gene: TRBJ2-7
len: 12
CDR3nt: TGCAGTGCGGGACTAGCGTACTACGAGCAGTACTTC
CDR3aa: CSAGLAYYEQYF

d_gene: TRBD2
v_gene: TRBV9
abundance: few
j_gene: TRBJ2-1
len: 16
CDR3nt: TGTGCCAGCAGCACAAATAGCGGGAGCTCCTACAATGAGCAGTTCTTC
CDR3aa: CASSTNSGSSYNEQFF

d_gene: NA
v_gene: TRBV5-1
abundance: NA
j_gene: TRBJ2-1
len: 18
CDR3nt: TGCGCCAGCAGCTTGGAACTCATAGCGGCAGGGGGGTACAATGAGCAGTTCTTC
CDR3aa: CASSLELIAAGGYNEQFF

d_gene: NA
v_gene: TRBV5-5
abundance: few
j_gene: TRBJ2-7
len: 17
CDR3nt: TGTGCCAGCAGCTTGAAGAGGGCGCCAACACTCTCCTACGAGCAGTACTTC
CDR3aa: CASSLKRAPTLSYEQYF

d_gene: NA
v_gene: TRBV20-1
abundance: many
j_gene: TRBJ1-6
len: 13
CDR3nt: TGCAGTGCTAGAAGGGATCTGGACTCACCCCTCCACTTT
CDR3aa: CSARRDLDSPLHF

d_gene: NA
v_gene: TRBV5-1
abundance: few
j_gene: TRBJ2-3
len: 14
CDR3nt: TGCGCCAGCAGCTTCAATCGGGACTCTGATACGCAGTATTTT
CDR3aa: CASSFNRDSDTQYF

d_gene: NA
v_gene: TRBV6-1
abundance: once
j_gene: TRBJ1-4
len: 16
CDR3nt: TGTGCCAGCAGCCGATCCACGGGCACGGCGGATGAAAAACTGTTTTTT
CDR3aa: CASSRSTGTADEKLFF

d_gene: NA
v_gene: TRBV7-9
abundance: few
j_gene: TRBJ1-2
len: 15
CDR3nt: TGTGCCAGCAGCACGATACGAAGACTGAACTATGGCTACACCTTC
CDR3aa: CASSTIRRLNYGYTF

d_gene: NA
v_gene: TRBV9
abundance: NA
j_gene: TRBJ1-1
len: 14
CDR3nt: TGTGCCAGCAGCCAGGGAGGTCAGGGCACTGAAGCTTTCTTT
CDR3aa: CASSQGGQGTEAFF

d_gene: NA
v_gene: TRBV27
abundance: NA
j_gene: TRBJ2-1
len: 15
CDR3nt: TGTGCCAGCAGGGGGGGTAGCGGTTACTACAATGAGCAGTTCTTC
CDR3aa: CASRGGSGYYNEQFF

d_gene: NA
v_gene: TRBV11-1
abundance: few
j_gene: TRBJ2-2
len: 21
CDR3nt: TGTGCCAGCAGGCCCTTATCCCCAAGTAGGGATACCCCCTCGAACACCGGGGAGCTGTTTTTT
CDR3aa: CASRPLSPSRDTPSNTGELFF

d_gene: NA
v_gene: TRBV6-5
abundance: few
j_gene: TRBJ2-7
len: 13
CDR3nt: TGTGCCAGCAGTTACTCCGCCGGATACGAGCAGTACTTC
CDR3aa: CASSYSAGYEQYF

d_gene: NA
v_gene: TRBV6-5
abundance: many
j_gene: TRBJ1-3
len: 15
CDR3nt: TGTGCCAGCAGTTCTTTAGACACCTCTGGAAACACCATATATTTT
CDR3aa: CASSSLDTSGNTIYF

d_gene: TRBD2
v_gene: TRBV20-1
abundance: NA
j_gene: TRBJ2-3
len: 16
CDR3nt: TGCAGTGCTACCGACCGGGGACTAGCGGGCACAGATACGCAGTATTTT
CDR3aa: CSATDRGLAGTDTQYF

d_gene: NA
v_gene: TRBV6-1
abundance: NA
j_gene: TRBJ2-5
len: 14
CDR3nt: TGTGCCAGCAGCATCCCGGGGGACAGAAAGACCCAGTACTTC
CDR3aa: CASSIPGDRKTQYF

d_gene: NA
v_gene: TRBV7-3
abundance: NA
j_gene: TRBJ2-2
len: 13
CDR3nt: TGTGCCACAACAGACCCGAACACCGGGGAGCTGTTTTTT
CDR3aa: CATTDPNTGELFF

d_gene: NA
v_gene: TRBV20-1
abundance: NA
j_gene: TRBJ1-3
len: 16
CDR3nt: TGCAGTGCTAGGGGAGGGGGGGCCCTCTCTGGAAACACCATATATTTT
CDR3aa: CSARGGGALSGNTIYF

d_gene: NA
v_gene: TRBV20-1
abundance: few
j_gene: TRBJ2-1
len: 13
CDR3nt: TGCAGTGCTAGAGGACACTTCTACAATGAGCAGTTCTTC
CDR3aa: CSARGHFYNEQFF

d_gene: TRBD2
v_gene: TRBV10-3
abundance: few
j_gene: TRBJ2-1
len: 15
CDR3nt: TGTGCCATCAGTGAGTCGGGGACTAGCATCGATGAGCAGTTCTTC
CDR3aa: CAISESGTSIDEQFF

d_gene: NA
v_gene: TRBV7-9
abundance: NA
j_gene: TRBJ2-7
len: 15
CDR3nt: TGTGCCAGCAGCTTAGAACAACGCAAATCCTACGAGCAGTACTTC
CDR3aa: CASSLEQRKSYEQYF

d_gene: NA
v_gene: TRBV7-9
abundance: NA
j_gene: TRBJ2-1
len: 15
CDR3nt: TGTGCCAGCAGCCCGATGGGGAGCTCCTACAATGAGCAGTTCTTC
CDR3aa: CASSPMGSSYNEQFF

d_gene: NA
v_gene: TRBV10-3
abundance: NA
j_gene: TRBJ2-7
len: 15
CDR3nt: TGTGCCATCAGTGAGCCGACAGGCCGCGGTACCGAGCAGTACTTC
CDR3aa: CAISEPTGRGTEQYF

d_gene: NA
v_gene: TRBV6-5
abundance: NA
j_gene: TRBJ2-7
len: 15
CDR3nt: TGTGCCAGCAGTTACTCGACAGGAACCTCCTACGAGCAGTACTTC
CDR3aa: CASSYSTGTSYEQYF